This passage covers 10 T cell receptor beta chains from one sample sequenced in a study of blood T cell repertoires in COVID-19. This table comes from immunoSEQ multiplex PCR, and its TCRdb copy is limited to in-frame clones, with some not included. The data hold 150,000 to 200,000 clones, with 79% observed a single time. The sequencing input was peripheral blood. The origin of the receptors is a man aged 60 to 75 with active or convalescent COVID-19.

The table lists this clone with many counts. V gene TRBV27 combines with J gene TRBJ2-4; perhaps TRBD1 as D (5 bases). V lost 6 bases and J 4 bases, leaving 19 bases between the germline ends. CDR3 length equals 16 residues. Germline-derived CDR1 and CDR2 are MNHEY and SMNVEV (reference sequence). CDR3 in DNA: TGTGCCAGCAGAGGGCCCAACAGACAGTTTAAAAACATTCAGTACTTC. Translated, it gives CASRGPNRQFKNIQYF.

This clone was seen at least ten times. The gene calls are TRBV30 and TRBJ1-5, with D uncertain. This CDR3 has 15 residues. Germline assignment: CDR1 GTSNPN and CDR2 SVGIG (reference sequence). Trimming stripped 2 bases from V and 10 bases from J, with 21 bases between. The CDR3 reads CAWSPHKVLGSPQHF. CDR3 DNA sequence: TGTGCCTGGAGTCCCCACAAGGTTCTAGGCAGCCCCCAGCATTTT.

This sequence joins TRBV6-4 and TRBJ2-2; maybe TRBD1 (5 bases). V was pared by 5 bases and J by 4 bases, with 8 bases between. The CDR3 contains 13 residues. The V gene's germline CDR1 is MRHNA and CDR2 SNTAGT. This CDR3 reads CASSQTVTGELFF. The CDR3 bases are TGTGCCAGCAGTCAGACAGTCACCGGGGAGCTGTTTTTT.

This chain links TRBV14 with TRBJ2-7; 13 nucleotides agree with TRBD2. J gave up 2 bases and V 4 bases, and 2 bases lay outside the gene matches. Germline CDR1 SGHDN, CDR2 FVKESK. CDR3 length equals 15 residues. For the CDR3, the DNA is TGTGCCAGCAGCCCCGGGACTAGCGGGGCCTACGAGCAGTACTTC. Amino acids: CASSPGTSGAYEQYF.

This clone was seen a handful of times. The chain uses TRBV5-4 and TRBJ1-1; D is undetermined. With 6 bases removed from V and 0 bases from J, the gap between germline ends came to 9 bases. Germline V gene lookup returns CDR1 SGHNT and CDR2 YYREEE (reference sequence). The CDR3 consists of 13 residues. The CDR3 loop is CASTLEMNTEAFF. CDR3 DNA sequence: TGTGCCAGCACACTGGAGATGAACACTGAAGCTTTCTTT.

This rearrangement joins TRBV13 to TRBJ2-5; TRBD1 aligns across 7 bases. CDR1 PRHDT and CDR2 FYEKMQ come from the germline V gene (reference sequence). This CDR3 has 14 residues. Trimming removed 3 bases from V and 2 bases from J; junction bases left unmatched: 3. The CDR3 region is CASSLGRGQETQYF. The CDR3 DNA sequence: TGTGCCAGCAGCTTGGGCAGGGGGCAAGAGACCCAGTACTTC.

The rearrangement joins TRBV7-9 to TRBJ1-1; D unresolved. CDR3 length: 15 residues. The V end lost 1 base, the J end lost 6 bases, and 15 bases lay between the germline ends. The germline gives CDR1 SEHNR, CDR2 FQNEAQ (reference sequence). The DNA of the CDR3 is TGTGCCAGCAGCTTAGGGGCCGAGGGTGGCGCTGAAGCTTTCTTT. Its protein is CASSLGAEGGAEAFF.

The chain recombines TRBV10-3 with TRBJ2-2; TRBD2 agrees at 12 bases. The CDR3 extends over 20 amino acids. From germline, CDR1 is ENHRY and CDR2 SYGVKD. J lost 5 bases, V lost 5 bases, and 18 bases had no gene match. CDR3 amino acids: CAISISGTEVLAGGTGELFF. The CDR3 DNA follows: TGTGCCATCAGTATTTCCGGGACAGAGGTCCTAGCGGGAGGGACCGGGGAGCTGTTTTTT.

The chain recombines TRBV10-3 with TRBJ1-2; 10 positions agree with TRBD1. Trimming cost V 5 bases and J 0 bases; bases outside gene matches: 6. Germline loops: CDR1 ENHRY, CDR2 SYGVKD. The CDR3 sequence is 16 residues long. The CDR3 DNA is TGTGCCATCAGTCACGGACAGGGGGTCGCTAACTATGGCTACACCTTC. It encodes CAISHGQGVANYGYTF.

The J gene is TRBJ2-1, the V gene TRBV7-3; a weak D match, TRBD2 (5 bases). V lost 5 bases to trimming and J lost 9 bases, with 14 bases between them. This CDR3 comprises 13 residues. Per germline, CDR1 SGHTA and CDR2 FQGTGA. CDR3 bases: TGTGCCAGCAGCCCCAGTCGGGATGGTGAGCAGTTCTTC. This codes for CASSPSRDGEQFF. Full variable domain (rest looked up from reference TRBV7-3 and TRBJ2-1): GAGVSQTPSNKVTEKGKYVELRCDPISGHTALYWYRQSLGQGPEFLIYFQGTGAADDSGLPNDRFFAVRPEGSVSTLKIQRTERGDSAVYLCASSPSRDGEQFFGPGTRLTVL.